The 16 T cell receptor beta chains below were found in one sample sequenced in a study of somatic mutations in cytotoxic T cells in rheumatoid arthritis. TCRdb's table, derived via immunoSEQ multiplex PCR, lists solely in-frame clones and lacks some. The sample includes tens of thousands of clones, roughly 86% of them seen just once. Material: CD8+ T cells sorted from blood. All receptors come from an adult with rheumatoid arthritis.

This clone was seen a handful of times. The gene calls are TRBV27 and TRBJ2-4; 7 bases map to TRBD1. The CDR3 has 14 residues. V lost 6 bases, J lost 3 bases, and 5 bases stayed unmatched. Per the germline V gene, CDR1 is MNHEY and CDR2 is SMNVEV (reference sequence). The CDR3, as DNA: TGTGCCAGCAGGTACCAGGGGGTCAAAAACATTCAGTACTTC. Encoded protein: CASRYQGVKNIQYF.

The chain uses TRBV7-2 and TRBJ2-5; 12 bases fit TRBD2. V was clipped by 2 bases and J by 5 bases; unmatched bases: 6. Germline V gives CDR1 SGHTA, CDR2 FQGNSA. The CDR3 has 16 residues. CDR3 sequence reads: CASSLSSGGAFETQYF. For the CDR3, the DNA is TGTGCCAGCAGCTTATCTAGCGGGGGGGCTTTTGAGACCCAGTACTTC.

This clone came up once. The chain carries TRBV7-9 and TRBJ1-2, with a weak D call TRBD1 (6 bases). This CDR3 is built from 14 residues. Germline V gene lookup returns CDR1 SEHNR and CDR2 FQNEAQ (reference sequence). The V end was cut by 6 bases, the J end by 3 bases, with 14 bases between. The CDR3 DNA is TGTGCCAGCAGTTGGGGGGGCGCCGACTATGGCTACACCTTC. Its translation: CASSWGGADYGYTF.

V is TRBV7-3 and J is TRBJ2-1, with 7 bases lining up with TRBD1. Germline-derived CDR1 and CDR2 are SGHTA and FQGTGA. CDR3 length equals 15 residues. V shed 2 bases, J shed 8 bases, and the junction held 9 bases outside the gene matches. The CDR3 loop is CASSLGDSTGDEQFF. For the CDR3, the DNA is TGTGCCAGCAGCTTAGGGGACAGTACTGGCGATGAGCAGTTCTTC. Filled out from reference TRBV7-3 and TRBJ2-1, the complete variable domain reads GAGVSQTPSNKVTEKGKYVELRCDPISGHTALYWYRQSLGQGPEFLIYFQGTGAADDSGLPNDRFFAVRPEGSVSTLKIQRTERGDSAVYLCASSLGDSTGDEQFFGPGTRLTVL.

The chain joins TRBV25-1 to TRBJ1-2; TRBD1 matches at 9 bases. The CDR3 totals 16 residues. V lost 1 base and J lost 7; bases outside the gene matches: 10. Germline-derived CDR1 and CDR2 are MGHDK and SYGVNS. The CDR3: CASSEWGGTGYVGYTF. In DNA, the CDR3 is TGTGCCAGCAGTGAATGGGGGGGGACAGGGTACGTTGGCTACACCTTC.

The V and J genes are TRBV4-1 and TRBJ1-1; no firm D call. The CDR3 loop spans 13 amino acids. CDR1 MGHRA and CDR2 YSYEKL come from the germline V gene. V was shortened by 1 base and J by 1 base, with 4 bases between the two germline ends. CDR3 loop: CASSQAGNTEAFF. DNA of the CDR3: TGCGCCAGCAGCCAAGCAGGGAACACTGAAGCTTTCTTT.

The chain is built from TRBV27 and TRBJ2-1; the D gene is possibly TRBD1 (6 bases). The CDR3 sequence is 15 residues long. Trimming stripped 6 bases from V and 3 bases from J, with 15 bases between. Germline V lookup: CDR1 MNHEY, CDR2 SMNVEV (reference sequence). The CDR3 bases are TGTGCCAGCAGCCCCGCGGACAGAAACTACAATGAGCAGTTCTTC. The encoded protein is CASSPADRNYNEQFF.

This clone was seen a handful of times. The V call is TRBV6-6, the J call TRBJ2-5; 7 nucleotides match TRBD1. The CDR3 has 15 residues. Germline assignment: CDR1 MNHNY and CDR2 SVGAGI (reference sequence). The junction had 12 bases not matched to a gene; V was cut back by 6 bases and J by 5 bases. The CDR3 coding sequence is TGTGCCAGCAGACACCAAAGACAGGGCGGGGAGACCCAGTACTTC. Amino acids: CASRHQRQGGETQYF.

The CDR3 reads CASSYKTLNSPLHF. CDR3 bases: TGTGCCAGCAGTTACAAGACGTTGAATTCACCCCTCCACTTT. The V call is TRBV6-5, the J call TRBJ1-6; unclear D gene. The germline V gene encodes CDR1 MNHEY and CDR2 SVGAGI. CDR3 length: 14 residues. Trimming stripped 2 bases from V and 7 bases from J, with 9 bases between.

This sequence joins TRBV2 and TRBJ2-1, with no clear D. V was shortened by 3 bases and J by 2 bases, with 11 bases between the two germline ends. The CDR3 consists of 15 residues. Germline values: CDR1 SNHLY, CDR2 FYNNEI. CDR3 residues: CASSDQADTYNEQFF. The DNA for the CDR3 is TGTGCCAGCAGTGATCAAGCTGACACCTACAATGAGCAGTTCTTC.

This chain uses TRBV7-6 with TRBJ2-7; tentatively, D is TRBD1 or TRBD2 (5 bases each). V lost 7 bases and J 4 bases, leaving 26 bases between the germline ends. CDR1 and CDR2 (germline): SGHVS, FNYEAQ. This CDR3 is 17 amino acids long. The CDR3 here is CASTLGPPGPASYEQYF. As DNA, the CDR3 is TGTGCCAGCACGCTGGGACCACCGGGACCGGCATCGTACGAGCAGTACTTC.

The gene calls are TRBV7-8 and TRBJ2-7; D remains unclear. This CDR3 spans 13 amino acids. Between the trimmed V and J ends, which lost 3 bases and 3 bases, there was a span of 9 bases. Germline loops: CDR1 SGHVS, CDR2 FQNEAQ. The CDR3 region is CASSFGPNYEQYF. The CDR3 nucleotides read TGTGCCAGCAGCTTCGGACCGAACTACGAGCAGTACTTC.

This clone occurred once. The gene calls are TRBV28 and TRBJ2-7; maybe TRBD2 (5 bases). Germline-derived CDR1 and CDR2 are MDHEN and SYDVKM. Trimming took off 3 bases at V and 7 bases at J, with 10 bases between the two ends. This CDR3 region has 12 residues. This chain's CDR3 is CASSFRGWEQYF. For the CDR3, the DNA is TGTGCCAGCAGTTTCCGGGGTTGGGAGCAGTACTTC.

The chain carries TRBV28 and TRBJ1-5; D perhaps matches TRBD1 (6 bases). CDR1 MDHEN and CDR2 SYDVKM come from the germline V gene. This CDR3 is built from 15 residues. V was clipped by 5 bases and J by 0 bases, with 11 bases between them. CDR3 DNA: TGTGCCAGCAGTCCTACAGGGTATAGCAATCAGCCCCAGCATTTT. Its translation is CASSPTGYSNQPQHF.

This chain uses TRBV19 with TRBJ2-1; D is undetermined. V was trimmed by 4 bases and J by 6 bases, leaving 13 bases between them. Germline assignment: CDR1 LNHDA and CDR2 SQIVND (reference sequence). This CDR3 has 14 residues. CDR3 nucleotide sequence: TGTGCCAGTAGTAGAGCGCCAGGCCTCAATGAGCAGTTCTTC. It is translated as CASSRAPGLNEQFF.

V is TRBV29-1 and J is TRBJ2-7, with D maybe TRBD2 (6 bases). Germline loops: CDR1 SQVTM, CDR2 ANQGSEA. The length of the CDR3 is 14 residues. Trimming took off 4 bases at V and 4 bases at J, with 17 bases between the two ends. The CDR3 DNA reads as TGCAGCGTTGTCTCCCGGGACTCGAGTTACGAGCAGTACTTC. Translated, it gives CSVVSRDSSYEQYF.